The T cell receptor beta chain described here comes from a study of CD8 T cells in ankylosing spondylitis. Whole-study results and caveats: Disease-linked clones had a CD8+ phenotype and relatively low frequency in peripheral blood. Researchers reportedly found disease-linked clones significantly enriched in matched ankylosing spondylitis synovial fluid. Previously reported in reactive arthritis synovial fluid and blood were some of the motif variants.

This clonotype has more than one count but fewer than ten. Its specificity is unknown. Germline loops: CDR1 KGHSH, CDR2 LQKENI. The germline V and J ends were trimmed by 3 bases and 5 bases, with 16 bases remaining between them. This CDR3 has 15 amino acids. A single record per CDR3 protein comes from TCRdb applying MiXCR to the 5' RACE reads. The table records about 150,000 distinct CDR3 sequences, approximately 7.3% of them present only once. V usage is TRBV18 and J usage is TRBJ1-1; D call uncertain. The origin of this receptor is a female donor with ankylosing spondylitis or in good health (not recorded which). The sequenced sample was blood, either unsorted or a sorted T cell fraction (not recorded which). CDR3 sequence: CASSPFGREGTEAFF. The CDR3 DNA is TGTGCCAGCTCACCGTTCGGAAGGGAGGGAACTGAAGCTTTCTTT.